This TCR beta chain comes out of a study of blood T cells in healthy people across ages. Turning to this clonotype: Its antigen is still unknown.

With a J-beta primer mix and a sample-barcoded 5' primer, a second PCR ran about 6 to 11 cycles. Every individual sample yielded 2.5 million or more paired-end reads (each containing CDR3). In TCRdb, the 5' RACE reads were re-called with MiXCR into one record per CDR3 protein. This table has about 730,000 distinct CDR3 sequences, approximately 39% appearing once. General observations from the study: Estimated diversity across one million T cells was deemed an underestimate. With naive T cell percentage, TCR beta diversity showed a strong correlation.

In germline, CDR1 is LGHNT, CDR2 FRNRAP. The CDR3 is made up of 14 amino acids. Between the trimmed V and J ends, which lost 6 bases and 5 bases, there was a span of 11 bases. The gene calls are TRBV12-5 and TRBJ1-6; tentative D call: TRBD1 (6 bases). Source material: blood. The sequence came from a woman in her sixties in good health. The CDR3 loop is CASGWTANNSPLHF. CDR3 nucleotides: TGTGCTAGTGGGTGGACAGCCAATAATTCACCCCTCCACTTT. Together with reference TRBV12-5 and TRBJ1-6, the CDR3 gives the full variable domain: DARVTQTPRHKVTEMGQEVTMRCQPILGHNTVFWYRQTMMQGLELLAYFRNRAPLDDSGMPKDRFSAEMPDATLATLKIQPSEPRDSAVYFCASGWTANNSPLHFGNGTRLTVT.